The T cell receptor (beta chain) under discussion was sequenced for a study of shared clonotypes between healthy human individuals. The overall study: Per donor, CD8 memory used one plate, CD8 naive used two, CD4 memory used three and CD4 naive used three.

The study separated CD4+ cells into CD45RA+ naive and CD45RA-negative memory subsets. TCRdb's copy holds only in-frame clones and misses some; the assay was immunoSEQ multiplex PCR. The sample carries about 1.1 million clones, approximately 80% recorded once. Per germline, CDR1 SEHNR and CDR2 FQNEAQ (reference sequence). The CDR3 runs to 15 residues. The sequence was collected from a man between 18 and 35 years old in good health. Some clones in this sample may be carry-over from other donors' samples. The sample comprised memory CD4+ T cells from PBMCs. Stated subset: CD45RA-negative fraction. V usage is TRBV7-9 and J usage is TRBJ2-5; 13 bases line up with TRBD2. The J call may be faulty, since TRBJ2-7 better matches the DNA end. This CDR3 reads CASSVPGLAGNEQYF. The CDR3 DNA is TGTGCCAGCAGCGTTCCGGGACTAGCGGGAAACGAGCAGTACTTC.